Below, 6 T cell receptor beta chains from the same sample are listed, as sequenced in a study of blood T cell repertoires in COVID-19 (TCRdb year 2020). The receptor library was made with the immunoSEQ multiplex PCR assay. TCRdb carries this immuneACCESS record with in-frame sequences only. Its versions omit some clonotypes, under half of them owing to an unresolved V gene in the studies checked, with the rest unexplained. The sample records roughly 200,000 clones, approximately 83% of which are singletons. The ten most abundant clones make up 27% of the sample. The material sequenced was peripheral blood. These receptors were collected from a man aged 35 to 55 with acute or convalescent COVID-19.

The chain joins TRBV7-2 to TRBJ1-5; D gene ambiguous. V dropped 6 bases and J dropped 0 bases, with 21 bases sitting between them. Germline values: CDR1 SGHTA, CDR2 FQGNSA. This CDR3 is built from 18 residues. CDR3 amino acids: CASSQSNTLFDSNQPQHF. CDR3 sequence (DNA): TGTGCCAGCAGTCAATCCAACACCCTGTTTGATAGCAATCAGCCCCAGCATTTT. Combining the CDR3 with reference TRBV7-2 and TRBJ1-5 gives the whole variable domain GAGVSQSPSNKVTEKGKDVELRCDPISGHTALYWYRQSLGQGLEFLIYFQGNSAPDKSGLPSDRFSAERTGGSVSTLTIQRTQQEDSAVYLCASSQSNTLFDSNQPQHFGDGTRLSIL.

This clone was observed a single time. The chain joins TRBV10-3 to TRBJ2-7; 8 bases are shared with TRBD1. The CDR3 runs 15 residues. V lost 2 bases and J lost 0; bases outside the gene matches: 3. The germline gives CDR1 ENHRY, CDR2 SYGVKD. The CDR3 sequence: CAISEDRGTSYEQYF. CDR3 nucleotides: TGTGCCATCAGTGAGGACAGGGGAACCTCCTACGAGCAGTACTTC.

This clone was recorded a few times. This sequence joins TRBV4-1 and TRBJ2-7; D uncertain. V was clipped by 1 base and J by 2 bases, with 9 bases between them. CDR1 is MGHRA and CDR2 is YSYEKL in the germline V gene. The CDR3 has 14 amino acids. The chain's CDR3 is CASSQVEVPYEQYF. The CDR3 DNA sequence: TGCGCCAGCAGCCAAGTAGAAGTCCCCTACGAGCAGTACTTC.

This chain links TRBV9 with TRBJ2-7; perhaps TRBD2 as D (7 bases). Per the germline V gene, CDR1 is SGDLS and CDR2 is YYNGEE. The CDR3 contains 15 residues. Trimming removed 0 bases from V and 2 bases from J, with 12 bases in between. CDR3 DNA: TGTGCCAGCAGCGTAGGGCGGGGGCCGCCCTACGAGCAGTACTTC. It codes for CASSVGRGPPYEQYF. The variable domain in full, completed from reference TRBV9 and TRBJ2-7, reads DSGVTQTPKHLITATGQRVTLRCSPRSGDLSVYWYQQSLDQGLQFLIQYYNGEERAKGNILERFSAQQFPDLHSELNLSSLELGDSALYFCASSVGRGPPYEQYFGPGTRLTVT.

The chain joins TRBV5-1 to TRBJ1-5; the D gene is possibly TRBD1 (6 bases). The CDR3 consists of 14 residues. CDR1 and CDR2 (germline): SGHRS, YFSETQ. The V end was cut by 4 bases, the J end by 4 bases, with 12 bases between. CDR3 residues: CASSPDRMNQPQHF. In DNA form, the CDR3 reads TGCGCCAGCAGCCCGGACAGAATGAATCAGCCCCAGCATTTT.

The chain recombines TRBV5-1 with TRBJ1-5; weak D call: TRBD1 (5 bases). Trimming stripped 2 bases from V and 6 bases from J, with 12 bases between. The CDR3 is made up of 14 amino acids. CDR1 is SGHRS, CDR2 YFSETQ, per germline. In nucleotides, the CDR3 is TGCGCCAGCAGCTTTGGGGGGTCGAGTCAGCCCCAGCATTTT. It codes for CASSFGGSSQPQHF.